Listed below are T cell receptor beta chains from one sample, sequenced in a study of blood T cell repertoires in COVID-19. Sequencing used immunoSEQ multiplex PCR; TCRdb keeps in-frame clones, though not all of them. Here the sample spans roughly 39,000 clones, over 85% being singletons. Sample: peripheral blood. These receptors all come from a human donor with active COVID-19. The donor label of this sample is uncertain. Both conserved end residues are part of each CDR3. D genes are given only for firm matches. Expanded clones get a size class; other rows say once, few or many, or leave the size out.

V gene	D gene	clone size	J gene	CDR3 protein	CDR3 DNA
TRBV5-1	NA	NA	TRBJ2-3	CASSSAEGGADTQYF	TGCGCCAGCAGCTCGGCTGAAGGCGGGGCGGATACGCAGTATTTT
TRBV10-3	TRBD2	NA	TRBJ2-3	CAIRGLAGTTDTQYF	TGTGCCATCAGGGGACTAGCGGGGACCACAGATACGCAGTATTTT
TRBV7-8	NA	NA	TRBJ2-7	CASSLVVLSYEQYF	TGTGCCAGCAGCTTAGTAGTCCTCTCCTACGAGCAGTACTTC
TRBV13	TRBD2	once	TRBJ2-1	CASSLARGGQYNEQFF	TGTGCCAGCAGCCTAGCTCGCGGGGGGCAGTACAATGAGCAGTTCTTC
TRBV11-3	TRBD1	NA	TRBJ2-5	CASSFLYRGHQETQYF	TGTGCCAGCAGCTTTCTCTACAGGGGGCATCAAGAGACCCAGTACTTC
TRBV11-3	TRBD1	NA	TRBJ2-1	CASRLGGSSNNEQFF	TGTGCCAGCCGCCTAGGGGGCTCCTCCAACAATGAGCAGTTCTTC
TRBV18	NA	once	TRBJ2-3	CASSPGAPDTQYF	TGTGCCAGCTCACCAGGGGCCCCAGATACGCAGTATTTT
TRBV9	TRBD2	once	TRBJ2-7	CASSPGLAENYEQYF	TGTGCCAGCAGCCCGGGACTAGCGGAGAACTACGAGCAGTACTTC
TRBV28	NA	NA	TRBJ2-1	CASSLGGTYNEQFF	TGTGCCAGCAGTCTTGGCGGAACCTACAATGAGCAGTTCTTC
TRBV6-5	TRBD2	NA	TRBJ2-2	CASSTTSGGSGELFF	TGTGCCAGCAGTACGACTAGCGGGGGATCCGGGGAGCTGTTTTTT
TRBV6-5	TRBD1	NA	TRBJ1-2	CASSRTGGGYTF	TGTGCCAGCAGCAGGACAGGGGGTGGCTACACCTTC
TRBV6-5	NA	NA	TRBJ1-5	CASSSFVGALQPQHF	TGTGCCAGCAGTTCATTTGTTGGGGCTCTTCAGCCCCAGCATTTT
TRBV20-1	NA	NA	TRBJ2-1	CSASFTAYNEQFF	TGCAGTGCTAGTTTCACAGCTTACAATGAGCAGTTCTTC
TRBV28	TRBD2	once	TRBJ2-7	CASSLGAGGRAYEQYF	TGTGCCAGCAGCCTGGGCGCGGGCGGGAGGGCGTACGAGCAGTACTTC
TRBV7-6	NA	NA	TRBJ1-6	CASSQAGNSPLHF	TGTGCCAGCAGCCAGGCGGGGAATTCACCCCTCCACTTT
TRBV4-1	TRBD2	NA	TRBJ2-3	CASSLSTGGLADTQYF	TGCGCCAGCAGCCTTTCCACGGGGGGGCTCGCAGATACGCAGTATTTT
TRBV7-2	NA	NA	TRBJ2-1	CASSFRESSYNEQFF	TGTGCCAGCAGCTTCCGGGAGAGCTCCTACAATGAGCAGTTCTTC
TRBV6-6	NA	NA	TRBJ2-7	CASSHPGGRPRSYEQYF	TGTGCCAGCAGTCACCCCGGGGGGCGACCTCGCTCCTACGAGCAGTACTTC
TRBV5-4	NA	NA	TRBJ1-6	CASSLLPLRYNSPLHF	TGTGCCAGCAGCTTGCTCCCGCTTAGATATAATTCACCCCTCCACTTT
TRBV3-1/TRBV3-2	NA	NA	TRBJ1-4	CASSQDWGLSEKLFF	TGTGCCAGCAGCCAAGATTGGGGCTTAAGTGAAAAACTGTTTTTT
TRBV29-1	TRBD1	NA	TRBJ1-1	CSVAVTGESEAFF	TGCAGCGTTGCCGTGACAGGGGAGTCTGAAGCTTTCTTT
TRBV14	NA	NA	TRBJ2-3	CASSQISLRDTQYF	TGTGCCAGCAGCCAAATTTCATTGAGAGATACGCAGTATTTT
TRBV6-6	TRBD2	once	TRBJ2-5	CASNRGGHETQYF	TGTGCCAGCAATCGGGGGGGGCATGAGACCCAGTACTTC
TRBV11-2	TRBD2	NA	TRBJ2-7	CASSFVAGTSYEQYF	TGTGCCAGCAGCTTTGTAGCGGGGACCTCCTACGAGCAGTACTTC
TRBV7-2	NA	NA	TRBJ2-2	CASSLANGELFF	TGTGCCAGCAGCTTAGCTAACGGGGAGCTGTTTTTT
TRBV6-2/TRBV6-3	TRBD1	NA	TRBJ2-5	CASSLTGWETQYF	TGTGCCAGCAGTCTGACAGGGTGGGAGACCCAGTACTTC
TRBV18	TRBD1	once	TRBJ2-2	CASSLRDRGPGELFF	TGTGCCAGCTCACTCCGGGACAGAGGACCCGGGGAGCTGTTTTTT
TRBV4-3	TRBD2	once	TRBJ2-1	CASSRSGTSGYNEQFF	TGCGCCAGCAGCCGAAGTGGGACTAGCGGCTACAATGAGCAGTTCTTC
TRBV11-3	NA	NA	TRBJ1-1	CASRYLQGATEAFF	TGTGCCAGCCGATACCTACAGGGTGCCACTGAAGCTTTCTTT
TRBV5-1	NA	NA	TRBJ2-7	CASSLQGSYEQYF	TGCGCCAGCAGCTTGCAGGGGTCCTACGAGCAGTACTTC
TRBV12-3/TRBV12-4	NA	NA	TRBJ1-1	CASSFRGITEAFF	TGTGCCAGCAGTTTCCGGGGGATCACTGAAGCTTTCTTT
TRBV6-2/TRBV6-3	TRBD2	NA	TRBJ2-3	CASSLLTSGAPGHTQYF	TGTGCCAGCAGTTTGCTGACTAGCGGGGCGCCCGGGCATACGCAGTATTTT
TRBV6-6	TRBD1	NA	TRBJ1-3	CASSSRTGKSGNTIYF	TGTGCCAGCAGTTCCAGGACAGGGAAGTCTGGAAACACCATATATTTT
TRBV11-3	NA	NA	TRBJ2-1	CASSPARQSDEQFF	TGTGCCAGCAGCCCCGCTAGGCAGAGCGATGAGCAGTTCTTC
TRBV19	NA	NA	TRBJ1-6	CASSIGAGLGSPLHF	TGTGCCAGTAGTATAGGTGCAGGGCTGGGGTCACCCCTCCACTTT
TRBV21-1	NA	NA	TRBJ2-3	CASSKEGAGSTDTQYF	TGTGCCAGCAGCAAAGAAGGGGCGGGATCCACAGATACGCAGTATTTT
TRBV6-5	NA	NA	TRBJ1-6	CASSYSFLDSPLHF	TGTGCCAGCAGTTACTCGTTTTTAGATTCACCCCTCCACTTT
TRBV6-5	NA	NA	TRBJ2-7	CASSYRYEQYF	TGTGCCAGCAGTTACCGCTACGAGCAGTACTTC
TRBV3-1/TRBV3-2	NA	NA	TRBJ2-7	CASSQYQGLEQYF	TGTGCCAGCAGCCAGTATCAGGGGCTCGAGCAGTACTTC
TRBV19	TRBD2	NA	TRBJ2-1	CATSTSGYNEQFF	TGTGCCACCAGTACTAGCGGATACAATGAGCAGTTCTTC
TRBV19	TRBD1	NA	TRBJ1-1	CASSKGQDTEAFF	TGTGCCAGTAGTAAAGGACAGGACACTGAAGCTTTCTTT
TRBV3-1/TRBV3-2	TRBD2	NA	TRBJ2-3	CASRRTSGRPDTQYF	TGTGCCAGCAGGAGGACTAGCGGGAGGCCAGATACGCAGTATTTT
TRBV6-5	NA	NA	TRBJ1-5	CASRLQVSGNQPQHF	TGTGCCAGCAGATTACAGGTGTCAGGCAATCAGCCCCAGCATTTT
TRBV10-3	NA	NA	TRBJ1-1	CAIRKQGTVNTEAFF	TGTGCCATCAGGAAACAGGGAACCGTGAACACTGAAGCTTTCTTT
TRBV28	TRBD2	NA	TRBJ2-5	CASSFLLAGGQETQYF	TGTGCCAGCAGTTTCCTACTAGCGGGAGGCCAAGAGACCCAGTACTTC
TRBV7-2	TRBD2	NA	TRBJ2-5	CASSPEWGGGRETQYF	TGTGCCAGCAGCCCCGAGTGGGGCGGGGGTAGGGAGACCCAGTACTTC
TRBV5-4	NA	NA	TRBJ2-5	CASSQYGGKETQYF	TGTGCCAGCAGCCAGTATGGCGGAAAAGAGACCCAGTACTTC
TRBV9	NA	NA	TRBJ2-4	CASSARRDGQLQYF	TGTGCCAGCAGCGCCCGCCGGGACGGACAGCTTCAGTACTTC
TRBV5-1	TRBD1	NA	TRBJ2-7	CASSLAGTAAYEQYF	TGCGCCAGCAGCTTGGCCGGGACAGCTGCCTACGAGCAGTACTTC
TRBV6-5	NA	NA	TRBJ1-1	CASSYSFRVGTEAFF	TGTGCCAGCAGTTACTCGTTCAGGGTGGGCACTGAAGCTTTCTTT
TRBV7-2	NA	NA	TRBJ1-2	CASSLAAGFTGYTF	TGTGCCAGCAGCTTAGCGGCAGGGTTTACCGGCTACACCTTC
TRBV10-3	TRBD1	NA	TRBJ2-7	CAISGDSYEQYF	TGTGCCATCAGTGGGGACAGCTACGAGCAGTACTTC
TRBV5-1	NA	NA	TRBJ2-1	CASSTTGSSYNEQFF	TGCGCCAGCAGCACTACAGGGAGCTCCTACAATGAGCAGTTCTTC